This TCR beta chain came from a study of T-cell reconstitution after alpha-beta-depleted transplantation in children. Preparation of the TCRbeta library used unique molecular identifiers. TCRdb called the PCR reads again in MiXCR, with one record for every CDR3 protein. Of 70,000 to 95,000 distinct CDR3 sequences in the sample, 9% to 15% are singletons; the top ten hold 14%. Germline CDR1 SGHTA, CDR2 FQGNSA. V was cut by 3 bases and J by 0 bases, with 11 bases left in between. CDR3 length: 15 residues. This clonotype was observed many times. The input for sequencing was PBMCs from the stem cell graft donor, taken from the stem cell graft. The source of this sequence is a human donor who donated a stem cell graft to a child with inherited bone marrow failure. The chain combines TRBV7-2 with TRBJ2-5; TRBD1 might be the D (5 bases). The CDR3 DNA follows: TGTGCCAGCAGCTTTCAGACAGACCACCAAGAGACCCAGTACTTC. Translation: CASSFQTDHQETQYF.